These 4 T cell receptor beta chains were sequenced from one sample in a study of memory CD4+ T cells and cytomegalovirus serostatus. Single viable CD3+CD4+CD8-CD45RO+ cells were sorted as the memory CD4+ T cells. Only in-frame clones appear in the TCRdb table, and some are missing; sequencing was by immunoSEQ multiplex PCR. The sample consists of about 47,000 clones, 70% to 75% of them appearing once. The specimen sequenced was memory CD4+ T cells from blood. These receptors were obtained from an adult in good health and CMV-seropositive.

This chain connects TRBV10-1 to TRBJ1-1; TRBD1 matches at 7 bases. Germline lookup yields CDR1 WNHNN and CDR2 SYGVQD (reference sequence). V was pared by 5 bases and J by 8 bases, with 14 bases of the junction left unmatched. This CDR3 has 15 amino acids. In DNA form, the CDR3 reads TGCGCCAGCAGTCTCGAGGGGAGGGCAGGGGGAGAAGCTTTCTTT. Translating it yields CASSLEGRAGGEAFF.

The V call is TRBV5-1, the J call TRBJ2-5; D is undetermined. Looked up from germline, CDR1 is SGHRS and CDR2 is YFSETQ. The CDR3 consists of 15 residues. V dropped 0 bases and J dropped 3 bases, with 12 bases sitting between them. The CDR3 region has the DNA TGCGCCAGCAGCTTGGAAGGGTCGGGTGAAGAGACCCAGTACTTC. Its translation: CASSLEGSGEETQYF.

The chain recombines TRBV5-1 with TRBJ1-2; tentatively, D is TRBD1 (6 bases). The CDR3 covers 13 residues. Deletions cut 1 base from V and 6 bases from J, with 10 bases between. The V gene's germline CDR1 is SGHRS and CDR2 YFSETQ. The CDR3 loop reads CASSLTGLNGYTF. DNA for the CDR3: TGCGCCAGCAGCTTGACAGGGCTCAATGGCTACACCTTC.

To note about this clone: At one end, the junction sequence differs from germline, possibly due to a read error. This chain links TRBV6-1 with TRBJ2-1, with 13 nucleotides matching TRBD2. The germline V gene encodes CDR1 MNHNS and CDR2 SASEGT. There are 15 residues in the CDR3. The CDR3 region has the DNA TGTGCCAGCAGTGAATATCGGAGTGGGACTAGCGGGGCCGTCTTC. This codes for CASSEYRSGTSGAVF.